What follows are 19 T cell receptor beta chains derived from one specimen sequenced in a study of T cells in Graves' hyperthyroidism and ophthalmopathy. Amplification targeted TCR beta CDR3 regions from RNA transcripts. First-round RT-PCR targeting the TCR CDR3 was performed with the HTBI primer set. Each CDR3 protein gets one entry after TCRdb re-called the multiplex PCR reads with MiXCR. The sample shows some 510,000 distinct CDR3 sequences, around 21% of them seen only once. The specimen was blood. The receptors derive from a young man with Graves' hyperthyroidism.

This clonotype was seen at least ten times. The chain is built from TRBV12-3 or TRBV12-4 and TRBJ2-2; D is possibly TRBD2 (5 bases). V was cut by 6 bases and J by 6 bases, with 11 bases left in between. The CDR3 totals 13 residues. The DNA for the CDR3 is TGTGCCAGCAGCCTCACTAGTTCCGGGGAGCTGTTTTTT. Translating gives CASSLTSSGELFF.

There are a few counts of this clonotype. The chain recombines TRBV7-9 with TRBJ2-7; the D is unclear. Germline V lookup: CDR1 SEHNR, CDR2 FQNEAQ (reference sequence). The V gene lost 1 base and the J gene lost 3 bases, with 13 bases spanning the gap. CDR3 length: 15 residues. For the CDR3, the DNA is TGTGCCAGCAGCTTAGAAGGCTCCGGGTTCTACGAGCAGTACTTC. It is translated as CASSLEGSGFYEQYF.

In this sample, this clonotype turned up many times. DNA for the CDR3: TGTGCCAGCAGCGCACTGGGTCGGAACATGAACACTGAAGCTTTCTTT. Translated, it gives CASSALGRNMNTEAFF. The V and J genes are TRBV9 and TRBJ1-1; the D is unclear. V was trimmed by 3 bases and J by 0 bases, leaving 15 bases between them. Germline CDR1 is SGDLS and CDR2 is YYNGEE. CDR3 length: 16 amino acids. Full variable domain (missing parts from reference TRBV9 and TRBJ1-1): DSGVTQTPKHLITATGQRVTLRCSPRSGDLSVYWYQQSLDQGLQFLIQYYNGEERAKGNILERFSAQQFPDLHSELNLSSLELGDSALYFCASSALGRNMNTEAFFGQGTRLTVV.

This clonotype appeared many times. The chain is built from TRBV19 and TRBJ1-5; D not certain. The germline CDR1 and CDR2 sequences are LNHDA and SQIVND (reference sequence). This CDR3 contains 17 residues. Trimming pared 6 bases from V and 3 bases from J, leaving 21 bases between. The CDR3 DNA reads TGTGCCAGTAGAGAGTGGAAAGGCAGCCCCCTCAATCAGCCCCAGCATTTT. Amino acid sequence: CASREWKGSPLNQPQHF.

This chain uses TRBV6-1 with TRBJ2-4; 9 bases are shared with TRBD1. Germline V CDR1 and CDR2: MNHNS, SASEGT. The length of the CDR3 is 16 residues. V lost 7 bases to trimming and J lost 4 bases; unmatched junction nucleotides: 11. Here the CDR3 reads CASILSGTGLKNIQYF. In DNA, the CDR3 is TGTGCCAGCATCCTCTCCGGGACAGGGCTTAAAAACATTCAGTACTTC.

The sample holds many counts of this clonotype. This chain joins TRBV9 and TRBJ1-2; no definite D call. V gave up 0 bases and J gave up 4 bases, with 10 bases separating them. CDR1 is SGDLS, CDR2 YYNGEE, per germline. CDR3 length: 14 residues. In DNA form, the CDR3 reads TGTGCCAGCAGCGTAGGCGGTGCGGCCTATGGCTACACCTTC. Amino acid sequence: CASSVGGAAYGYTF.

This clonotype was observed many times. The chain is built from TRBV6-2 or TRBV6-3 and TRBJ1-1; D gene ambiguous. The V gene's germline CDR1 is MNHEY and CDR2 SVGEGT. The CDR3 length is 16 residues. V was shortened by 2 bases and J by 0 bases, with 13 bases between the two germline ends. CDR3 in DNA: TGTGCCAGCAGTTACGCTCCAGGACGCATGAACACTGAAGCTTTCTTT. Residues: CASSYAPGRMNTEAFF.

V usage is TRBV2 and J usage is TRBJ1-1; D call uncertain. Trimming left V 6 bases short and J 8 bases short, with 25 bases between. The CDR3 loop spans 16 amino acids. Germline-derived CDR1 and CDR2 are SNHLY and FYNNEI. CDR3 protein: CASSQATGGFLTEAFF. CDR3 in DNA: TGTGCCAGCAGCCAAGCGACCGGCGGGTTCCTCACCGAAGCTTTCTTT.

This clonotype has at least ten counts. J is TRBJ1-1 and V is TRBV30; D gene unclear. From germline, CDR1 is GTSNPN and CDR2 SVGIG (reference sequence). Trimming cost V 5 bases and J 7 bases, with 11 bases left between them. The CDR3 is 11 amino acids. DNA of the CDR3: TGTGCCTGGGGGAGGAGTGATGAAGCTTTCTTT. This encodes CAWGRSDEAFF.

CDR3 sequence: CASSLSGDFGVVGYTF. The DNA of the CDR3 is TGTGCCAGCAGTTTAAGTGGGGATTTCGGAGTTGTGGGCTACACCTTC. V gene TRBV28 combines with J gene TRBJ1-2; unclear D gene. Trimming left V 2 bases short and J 8 bases short, with 21 bases between. The CDR3 contains 16 residues. Germline loops: CDR1 MDHEN, CDR2 SYDVKM.

This clonotype was seen at least ten times. This chain uses TRBV6-1 with TRBJ2-7; 13 positions match TRBD2. V was clipped by 1 base and J by 0 bases; unmatched bases: 9. Germline assignment: CDR1 MNHNS and CDR2 SASEGT. The CDR3 is 19 residues long. CDR3 protein: CASSEGSAGLAGTSYEQYF. The CDR3 DNA follows: TGTGCCAGCAGTGAAGGTTCAGCGGGACTAGCGGGAACCTCCTACGAGCAGTACTTC.

This clonotype was picked up many times. V gene TRBV7-8 combines with J gene TRBJ1-5; the D is unclear. Germline V gene data show CDR1 as SGHVS and CDR2 as FQNEAQ. The CDR3 is made up of 12 amino acids. V was pared by 5 bases and J by 9 bases, with 11 bases between. The CDR3 sequence: CASSPVYGPQHF. The CDR3 nucleotides read TGTGCCAGCAGCCCAGTCTATGGGCCCCAGCATTTT.

This clonotype was counted only a few times. V usage is TRBV24-1 and J usage is TRBJ2-2; 9 positions agree with TRBD1. This CDR3 is built from 16 residues. Unmatched junction bases numbered 4, after V lost 3 bases and J lost 3 bases. CDR1 is KGHDR, CDR2 SFDVKD, per germline. The CDR3 DNA follows: TGTGCCACCAGTGATGCCCGACAGGGGGACACCGGGGAGCTGTTTTTT. Encoded protein: CATSDARQGDTGELFF.

On this clonotype itself: A read error may explain this, as a much larger clone is one base away. The V gene is TRBV20-1, the J gene TRBJ2-2, with a possible D match to TRBD2 (6 bases). V dropped 0 bases and J dropped 6 bases, with 17 bases sitting between them. The germline gives CDR1 DFQATT, CDR2 SNEGSKA (reference sequence). This CDR3 has 16 residues. CDR3 DNA: TGCAGTGCTAGAGAGTCCGGGACTTACAACGCCGGGGAGCTGTTTTTT. Its translation is CSARESGTYNAGELFF.

In the case of this clonotype: At one of its ends the junction is not consistent with the germline gene, which may arise from a read error. This chain links TRBV5-1 with TRBJ1-5; D gene ambiguous. The CDR3 covers 13 residues. Germline CDR1 and CDR2: SGHRS and YFSETQ. The CDR3 loop reads CACSSFAYQPQHF. Here the CDR3 DNA reads TGCGCCTGCAGCTCCTTCGCCTATCAGCCCCAGCATTTT.

This clonotype was counted ten times or more. The genes are TRBV6-1 and TRBJ2-7; 11 nucleotides agree with TRBD1. The germline V gene encodes CDR1 MNHNS and CDR2 SASEGT. Unmatched junction bases numbered 8, after V lost 5 bases and J lost 2 bases. The CDR3 length is 16 residues. The CDR3 is CASSPTVGQGAYEQYF. The CDR3 DNA follows: TGTGCCAGCAGTCCTACAGTGGGACAGGGGGCCTACGAGCAGTACTTC.

The V and J genes are TRBV25-1 and TRBJ2-7, with 8 bases that match TRBD2. The J segment lost 5 bases and the V segment lost 10 bases, leaving 7 bases of the junction unmatched. CDR1 is MGHDK, CDR2 SYGVNS, per germline. The CDR3 runs to 12 residues. CDR3 sequence: CATGRGGDEQYF. CDR3 DNA sequence: TGTGCCACCGGACGGGGGGGGGACGAGCAGTACTTC.

This clonotype appeared many times. This chain joins TRBV11-2 and TRBJ1-1, with D possibly matching TRBD1 (5 bases). Trimming stripped 5 bases from V and 4 bases from J, with 14 bases between. Looked up from germline, CDR1 is SGHAT and CDR2 is FQNNGV. CDR3 size: 14 residues. CDR3 nucleotides: TGTGCCAGCAGCCCGACTCCCGGGGGCACTGAAGCTTTCTTT. Residues: CASSPTPGGTEAFF. Supplemented by reference TRBV11-2 and TRBJ1-1, the full variable domain reads EAGVAQSPRYKIIEKRQSVAFWCNPISGHATLYWYQQILGQGPKLLIQFQNNGVVDDSQLPKDRFSAERLKGVDSTLKIQPAKLEDSAVYLCASSPTPGGTEAFFGQGTRLTVV.

This clonotype was found many times. The chain uses TRBV5-1 and TRBJ2-5; D may be TRBD1 (7 bases). This CDR3 has 12 residues. Deletions cut 5 bases from V and 4 bases from J, with 9 bases between. Germline CDR1 SGHRS, CDR2 YFSETQ. CDR3 region: CASRRDRETQYF. CDR3 in DNA: TGCGCCAGCAGGCGGGACAGAGAGACCCAGTACTTC.